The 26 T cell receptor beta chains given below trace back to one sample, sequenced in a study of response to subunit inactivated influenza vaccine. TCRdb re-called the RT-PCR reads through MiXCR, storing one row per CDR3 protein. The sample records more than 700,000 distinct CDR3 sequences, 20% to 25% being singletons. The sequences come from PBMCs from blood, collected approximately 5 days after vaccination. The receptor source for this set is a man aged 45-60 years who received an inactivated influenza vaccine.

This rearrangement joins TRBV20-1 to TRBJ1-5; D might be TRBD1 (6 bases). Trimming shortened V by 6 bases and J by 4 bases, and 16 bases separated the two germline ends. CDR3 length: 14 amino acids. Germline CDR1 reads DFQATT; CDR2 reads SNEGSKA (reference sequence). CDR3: CSAKRGALNQPQHF. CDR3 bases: TGCAGTGCCAAGCGGGGGGCGCTGAATCAGCCCCAGCATTTT.

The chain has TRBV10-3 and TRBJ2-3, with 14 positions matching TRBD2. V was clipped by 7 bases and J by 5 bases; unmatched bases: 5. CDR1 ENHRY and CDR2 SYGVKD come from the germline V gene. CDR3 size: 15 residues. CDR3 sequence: CAIIDGTSGRDTQYF. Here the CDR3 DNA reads TGTGCCATCATTGACGGGACTAGCGGGAGAGATACGCAGTATTTT.

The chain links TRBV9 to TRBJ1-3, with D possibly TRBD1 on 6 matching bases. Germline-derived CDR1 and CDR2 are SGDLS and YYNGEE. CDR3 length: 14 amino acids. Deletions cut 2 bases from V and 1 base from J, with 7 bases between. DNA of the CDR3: TGTGCCAGCAGCGTCCAGGGGTCTGGAAACACCATATATTTT. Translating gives CASSVQGSGNTIYF.

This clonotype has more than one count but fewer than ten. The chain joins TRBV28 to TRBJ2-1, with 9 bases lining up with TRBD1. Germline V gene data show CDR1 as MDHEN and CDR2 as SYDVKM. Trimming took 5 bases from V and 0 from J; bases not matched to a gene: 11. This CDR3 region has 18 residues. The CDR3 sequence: CASSGTGPQWSSYNEQFF. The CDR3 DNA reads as TGTGCCAGCAGTGGGACAGGGCCCCAGTGGAGCTCCTACAATGAGCAGTTCTTC.

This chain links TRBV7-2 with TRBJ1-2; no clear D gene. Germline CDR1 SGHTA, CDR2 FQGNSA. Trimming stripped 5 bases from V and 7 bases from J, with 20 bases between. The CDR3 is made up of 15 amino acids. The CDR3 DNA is TGTGCCAGCAGCCCCACAGTTAACCCTTACTCTGGCTACACCTTC. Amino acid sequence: CASSPTVNPYSGYTF.

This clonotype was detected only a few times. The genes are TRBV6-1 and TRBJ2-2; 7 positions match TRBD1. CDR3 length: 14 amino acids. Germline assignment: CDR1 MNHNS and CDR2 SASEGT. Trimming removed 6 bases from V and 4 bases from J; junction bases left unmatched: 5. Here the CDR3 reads CASSPGGVTGELFF. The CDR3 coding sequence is TGTGCCAGCAGCCCAGGGGGAGTCACCGGGGAGCTGTTTTTT.

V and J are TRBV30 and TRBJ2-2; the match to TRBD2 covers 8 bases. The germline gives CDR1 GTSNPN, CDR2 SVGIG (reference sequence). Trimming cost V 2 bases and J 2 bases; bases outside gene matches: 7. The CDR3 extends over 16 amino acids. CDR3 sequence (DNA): TGTGCCTGGAGTACCCGCCTAGCGGGTAACACCGGGGAGCTGTTTTTT. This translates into CAWSTRLAGNTGELFF.

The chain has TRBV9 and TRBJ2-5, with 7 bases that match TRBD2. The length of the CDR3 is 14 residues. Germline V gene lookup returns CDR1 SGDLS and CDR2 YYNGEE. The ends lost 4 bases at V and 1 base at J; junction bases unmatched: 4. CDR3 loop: CASSPLAAQETQYF. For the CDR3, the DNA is TGTGCCAGCAGCCCCCTAGCGGCCCAAGAGACCCAGTACTTC.

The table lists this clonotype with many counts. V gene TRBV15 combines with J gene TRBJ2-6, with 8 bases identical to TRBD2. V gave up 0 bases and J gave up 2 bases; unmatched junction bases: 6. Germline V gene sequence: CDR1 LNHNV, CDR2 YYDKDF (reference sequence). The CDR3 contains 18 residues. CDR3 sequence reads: CATSRDGRLAPGANVLTF. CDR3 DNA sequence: TGTGCCACCAGCAGAGATGGTCGACTAGCGCCTGGGGCCAACGTCCTGACTTTC.

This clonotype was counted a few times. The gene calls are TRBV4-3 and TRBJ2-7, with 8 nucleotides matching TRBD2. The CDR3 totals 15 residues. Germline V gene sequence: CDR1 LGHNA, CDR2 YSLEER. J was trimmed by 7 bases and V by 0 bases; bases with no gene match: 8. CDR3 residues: CASSQERRGAQEQYF. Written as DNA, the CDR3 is TGCGCCAGCAGCCAAGAACGGCGGGGGGCCCAGGAGCAGTACTTC.

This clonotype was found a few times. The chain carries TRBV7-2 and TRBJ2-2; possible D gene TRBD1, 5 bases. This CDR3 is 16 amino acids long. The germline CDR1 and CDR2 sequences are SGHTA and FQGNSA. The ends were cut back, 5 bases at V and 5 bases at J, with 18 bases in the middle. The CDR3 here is CASSPSPPGITGELFF. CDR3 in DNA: TGTGCCAGCAGCCCTAGTCCCCCAGGGATTACCGGGGAGCTGTTTTTT.

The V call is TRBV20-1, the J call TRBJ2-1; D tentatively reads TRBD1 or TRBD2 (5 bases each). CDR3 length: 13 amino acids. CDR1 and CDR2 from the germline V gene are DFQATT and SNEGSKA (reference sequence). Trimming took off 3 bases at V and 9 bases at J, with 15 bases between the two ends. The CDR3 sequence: CSASRESLGEQFF. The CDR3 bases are TGCAGTGCTAGCAGGGAGTCCCTCGGTGAGCAGTTCTTC.

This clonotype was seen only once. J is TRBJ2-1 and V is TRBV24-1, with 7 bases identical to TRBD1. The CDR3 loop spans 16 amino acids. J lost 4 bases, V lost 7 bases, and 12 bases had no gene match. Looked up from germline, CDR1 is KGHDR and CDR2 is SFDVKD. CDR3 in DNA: TGTGCCACCAGCCCAAAAAGACGACAGGGATACAATGAGCAGTTCTTC. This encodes CATSPKRRQGYNEQFF.

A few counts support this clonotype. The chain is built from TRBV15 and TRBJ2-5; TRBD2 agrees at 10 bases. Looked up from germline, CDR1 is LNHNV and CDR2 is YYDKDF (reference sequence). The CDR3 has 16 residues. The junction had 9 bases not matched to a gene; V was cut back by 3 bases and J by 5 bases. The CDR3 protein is CATSRTILAGSETQYF. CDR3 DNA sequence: TGTGCCACCAGCAGGACTATACTAGCGGGGTCGGAGACCCAGTACTTC. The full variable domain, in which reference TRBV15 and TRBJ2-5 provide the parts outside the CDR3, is DAMVIQNPRYQVTQFGKPVTLSCSQTLNHNVMYWYQQKSSQAPKLLFHYYDKDFNNEADTPDNFQSRRPNTSFCFLDIRSPGLGDTAMYLCATSRTILAGSETQYFGPGTRLLVL.

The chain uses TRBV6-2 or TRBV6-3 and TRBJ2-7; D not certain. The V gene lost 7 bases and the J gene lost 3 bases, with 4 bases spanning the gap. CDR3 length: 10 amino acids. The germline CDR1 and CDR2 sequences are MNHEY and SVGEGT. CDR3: CASKGYEQYF. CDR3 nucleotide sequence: TGTGCCAGCAAGGGCTACGAGCAGTACTTC.

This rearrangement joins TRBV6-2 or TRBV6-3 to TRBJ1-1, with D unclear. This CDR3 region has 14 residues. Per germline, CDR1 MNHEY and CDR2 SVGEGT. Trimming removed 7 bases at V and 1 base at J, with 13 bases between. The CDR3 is CASIWDGSNTEAFF. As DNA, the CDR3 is TGTGCCAGCATCTGGGATGGATCGAACACTGAAGCTTTCTTT.

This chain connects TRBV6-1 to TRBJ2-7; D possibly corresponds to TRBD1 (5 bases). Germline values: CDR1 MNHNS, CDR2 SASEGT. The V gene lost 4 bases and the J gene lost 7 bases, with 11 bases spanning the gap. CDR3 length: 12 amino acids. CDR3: CASSVWTSEQYF. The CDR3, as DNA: TGTGCCAGCAGTGTGTGGACAAGTGAGCAGTACTTC.

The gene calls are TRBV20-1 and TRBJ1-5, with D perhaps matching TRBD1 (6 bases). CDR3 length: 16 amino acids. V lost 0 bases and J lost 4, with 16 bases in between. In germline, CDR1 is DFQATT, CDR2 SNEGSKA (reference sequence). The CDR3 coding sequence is TGCAGTGCTAGAGATTCCGGTACAGGGAGGAATCAGCCCCAGCATTTT. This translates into CSARDSGTGRNQPQHF.

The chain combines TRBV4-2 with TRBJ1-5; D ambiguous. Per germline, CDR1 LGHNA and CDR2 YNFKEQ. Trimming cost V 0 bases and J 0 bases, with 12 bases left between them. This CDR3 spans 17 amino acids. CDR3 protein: CASSQEGLGHSNQPQHF. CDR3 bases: TGTGCCAGCAGCCAAGAGGGTCTGGGCCATAGCAATCAGCCCCAGCATTTT.

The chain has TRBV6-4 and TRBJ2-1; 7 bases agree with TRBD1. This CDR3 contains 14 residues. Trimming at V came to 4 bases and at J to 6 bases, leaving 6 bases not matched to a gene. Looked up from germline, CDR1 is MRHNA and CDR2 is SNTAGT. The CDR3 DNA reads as TGTGCCAGCAGTGCCCAGACAGGGACCAATGAGCAGTTCTTC. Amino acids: CASSAQTGTNEQFF.

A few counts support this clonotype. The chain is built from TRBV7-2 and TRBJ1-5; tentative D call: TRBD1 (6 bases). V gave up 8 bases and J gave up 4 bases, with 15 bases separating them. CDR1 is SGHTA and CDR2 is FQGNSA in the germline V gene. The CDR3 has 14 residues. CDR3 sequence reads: CASAPGTLNQPQHF. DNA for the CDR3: TGTGCCAGCGCGCCCGGGACACTTAATCAGCCCCAGCATTTT.

The CDR3 here is CASSDPETGIETQYF. For the CDR3, the DNA is TGTGCCAGCAGCGACCCCGAGACAGGGATAGAGACCCAGTACTTC. The chain recombines TRBV7-2 with TRBJ2-5, with 7 bases lining up with TRBD1. Trimming at V came to 5 bases and at J to 4 bases, leaving 10 bases not matched to a gene. Germline V gene lookup returns CDR1 SGHTA and CDR2 FQGNSA. This CDR3 contains 15 residues.

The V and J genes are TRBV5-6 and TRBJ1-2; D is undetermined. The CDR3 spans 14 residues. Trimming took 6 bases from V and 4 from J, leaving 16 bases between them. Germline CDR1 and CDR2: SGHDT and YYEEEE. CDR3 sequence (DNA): TGTGCCAGCACCCTGGGGAGCACGAGCTATGGCTACACCTTC. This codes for CASTLGSTSYGYTF.

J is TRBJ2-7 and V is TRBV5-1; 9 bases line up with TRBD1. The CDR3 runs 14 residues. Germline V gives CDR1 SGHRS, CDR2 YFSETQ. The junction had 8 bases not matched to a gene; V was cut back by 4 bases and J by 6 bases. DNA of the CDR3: TGCGCCAGCAGCCGTGGGACAGGGTACTCCGAGCAGTACTTC. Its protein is CASSRGTGYSEQYF.

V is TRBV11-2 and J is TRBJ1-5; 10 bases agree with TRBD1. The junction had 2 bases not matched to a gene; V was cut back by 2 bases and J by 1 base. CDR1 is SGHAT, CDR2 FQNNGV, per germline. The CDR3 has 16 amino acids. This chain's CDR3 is CASSLLGQGSNQPQHF. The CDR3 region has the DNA TGTGCCAGCAGCTTACTGGGACAGGGGAGCAATCAGCCCCAGCATTTT. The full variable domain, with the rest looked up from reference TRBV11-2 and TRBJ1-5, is EAGVAQSPRYKIIEKRQSVAFWCNPISGHATLYWYQQILGQGPKLLIQFQNNGVVDDSQLPKDRFSAERLKGVDSTLKIQPAKLEDSAVYLCASSLLGQGSNQPQHFGDGTRLSIL.

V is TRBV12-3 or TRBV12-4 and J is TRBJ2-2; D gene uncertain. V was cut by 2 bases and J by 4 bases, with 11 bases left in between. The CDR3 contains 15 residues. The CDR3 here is CASSLSAGPTGELFF. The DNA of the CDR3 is TGTGCCAGCAGTTTATCGGCAGGCCCCACCGGGGAGCTGTTTTTT.